The clone carrying this T cell receptor beta chain came up a few times. Trimming took off 4 bases at V and 2 bases at J, with 8 bases between the two ends. The CDR3 loop spans 13 amino acids. Germline CDR1 MGHRA, CDR2 YSYEKL. This sample is drawn from a study of T cells in Graves' hyperthyroidism and ophthalmopathy. TCR beta CDR3 regions were amplified from RNA. Using the HTBI primer set, a first-round RT-PCR was run on the TCR CDR3. One entry per CDR3 protein, called by TCRdb with MiXCR from the multiplex PCR reads. Of fewer than 450,000 distinct CDR3 sequences listed, under 20% are singletons. Sequencing was done on a sample of blood. The chain recombines TRBV4-1 with TRBJ1-1; weak D call: TRBD1 (5 bases). The TCR comes from a man between 18 and 29 years old with Graves' ophthalmopathy. The CDR3 is CASSRGSNTEAFF. CDR3 coding DNA: TGCGCCAGCAGCCGGGGCAGCAACACTGAAGCTTTCTTT.